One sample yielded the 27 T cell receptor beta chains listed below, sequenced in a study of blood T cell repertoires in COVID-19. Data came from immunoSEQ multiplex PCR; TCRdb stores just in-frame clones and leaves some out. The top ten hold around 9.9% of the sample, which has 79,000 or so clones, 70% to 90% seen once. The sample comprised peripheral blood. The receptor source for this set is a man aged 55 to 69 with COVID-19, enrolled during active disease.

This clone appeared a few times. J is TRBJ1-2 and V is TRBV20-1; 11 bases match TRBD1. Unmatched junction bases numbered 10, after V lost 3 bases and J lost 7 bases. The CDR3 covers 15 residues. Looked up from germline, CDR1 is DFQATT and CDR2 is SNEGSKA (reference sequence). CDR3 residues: CSASSVGTGGFGYTF. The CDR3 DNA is TGCAGTGCTAGTAGCGTTGGGACAGGGGGTTTTGGCTACACCTTC.

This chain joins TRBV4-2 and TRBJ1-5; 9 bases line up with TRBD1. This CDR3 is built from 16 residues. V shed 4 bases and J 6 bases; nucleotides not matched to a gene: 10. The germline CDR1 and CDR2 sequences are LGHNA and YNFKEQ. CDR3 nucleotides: TGTGCCAGCAGCCCTAATCTAAGGACAGGGGTTCAGCCCCAGCATTTT. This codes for CASSPNLRTGVQPQHF.

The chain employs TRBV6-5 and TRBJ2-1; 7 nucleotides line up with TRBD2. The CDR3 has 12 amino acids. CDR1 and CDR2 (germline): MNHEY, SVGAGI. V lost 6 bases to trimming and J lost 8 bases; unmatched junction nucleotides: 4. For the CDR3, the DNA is TGTGCCAGCAGCCGACGGGGGGATGAGCAGTTCTTC. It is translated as CASSRRGDEQFF.

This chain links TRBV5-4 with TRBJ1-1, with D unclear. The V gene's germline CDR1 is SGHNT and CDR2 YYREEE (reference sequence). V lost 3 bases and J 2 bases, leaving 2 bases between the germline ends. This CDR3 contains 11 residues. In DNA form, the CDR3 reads TGTGCCAGCAGCTCAAACACTGAAGCTTTCTTT. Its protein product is CASSSNTEAFF.

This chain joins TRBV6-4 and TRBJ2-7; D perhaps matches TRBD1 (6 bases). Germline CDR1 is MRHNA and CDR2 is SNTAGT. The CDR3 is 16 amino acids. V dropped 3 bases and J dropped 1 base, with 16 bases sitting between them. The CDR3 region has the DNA TGTGCCAGCAGTGAAAGGGGCAGGGGCTGTTCCTACGAGCAGTACTTC. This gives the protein CASSERGRGCSYEQYF.

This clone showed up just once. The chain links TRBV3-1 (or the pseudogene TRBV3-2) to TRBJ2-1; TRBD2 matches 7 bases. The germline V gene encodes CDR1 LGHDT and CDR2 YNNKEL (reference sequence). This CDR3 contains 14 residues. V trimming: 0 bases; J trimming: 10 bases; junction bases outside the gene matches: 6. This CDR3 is CASSQDGGGREQFF. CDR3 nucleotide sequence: TGTGCCAGCAGCCAAGATGGGGGAGGGCGGGAGCAGTTCTTC.

CDR3 in amino acids: CASSFIGLDTQYF. The CDR3 bases are TGTGCCAGCAGCTTTATTGGACTAGATACGCAGTATTTT. V and J are TRBV5-4 and TRBJ2-3; TRBD2 might be the D (5 bases). Trimming left V 2 bases short and J 5 bases short, with 9 bases between. Germline V gene data show CDR1 as SGHNT and CDR2 as YYREEE (reference sequence). This CDR3 region has 13 residues. Variable domain in full (rest from reference TRBV5-4 and TRBJ2-3): ETGVTQSPTHLIKTRGQQVTLRCSSQSGHNTVSWYQQALGQGPQFIFQYYREEENGRGNFPPRFSGLQFPNYSSELNVNALELDDSALYLCASSFIGLDTQYFGPGTRLTVL.

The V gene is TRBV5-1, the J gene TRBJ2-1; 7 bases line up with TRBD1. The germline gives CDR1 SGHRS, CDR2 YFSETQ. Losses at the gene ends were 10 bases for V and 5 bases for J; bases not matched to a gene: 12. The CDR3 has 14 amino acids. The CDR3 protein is CACPRGQLNNEQFF. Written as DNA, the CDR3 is TGCGCCTGCCCCAGGGGACAGCTAAACAATGAGCAGTTCTTC.

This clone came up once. CDR3 DNA: TGTGCCAGCAGATCAGCAGGGTTCGGCACTGAAGCTTTCTTT. Amino acid sequence: CASRSAGFGTEAFF. The V call is TRBV6-5, the J call TRBJ1-1, with D possibly TRBD1 on 5 matching bases. V was trimmed by 6 bases and J by 4 bases, leaving 15 bases between them. This CDR3 is 14 amino acids long. Germline assignment: CDR1 MNHEY and CDR2 SVGAGI.

CDR3 residues: CASRSPERLNYGYTF. In DNA form, the CDR3 reads TGTGCCAGCAGGTCCCCCGAGCGTCTGAACTATGGCTACACCTTC. The chain recombines TRBV6-5 with TRBJ1-2; D is uncertain. Per germline, CDR1 MNHEY and CDR2 SVGAGI. This CDR3 is built from 15 residues. The ends were cut back, 6 bases at V and 2 bases at J, with 16 bases in the middle.

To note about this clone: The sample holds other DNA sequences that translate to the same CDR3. The CDR3 coding sequence is TGTGCCAGTAGTTACCAGACAGGTGGAAACACCATATATTTT. Translating gives CASSYQTGGNTIYF. The V call is TRBV19, the J call TRBJ1-3, with D possibly being TRBD1 (6 bases). Germline CDR1 is LNHDA and CDR2 is SQIVND (reference sequence). The CDR3 covers 14 residues. V lost 5 bases, J lost 3 bases, and 11 bases lay in between. Supplemented by reference TRBV19 and TRBJ1-3, the full variable domain reads DGGITQSPKYLFRKEGQNVTLSCEQNLNHDAMYWYRQDPGQGLRLIYYSQIVNDFQKGDIAEGYSVSREKKESFPLTVTSAQKNPTAFYLCASSYQTGGNTIYFGEGSWLTVV.

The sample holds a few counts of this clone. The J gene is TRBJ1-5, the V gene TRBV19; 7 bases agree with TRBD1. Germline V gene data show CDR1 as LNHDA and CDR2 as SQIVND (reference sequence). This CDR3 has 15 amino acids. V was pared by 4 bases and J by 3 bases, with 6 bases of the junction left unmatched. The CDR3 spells CASSRVGQINQPQHF. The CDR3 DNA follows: TGTGCCAGTAGTAGGGTGGGACAGATCAATCAGCCCCAGCATTTT.

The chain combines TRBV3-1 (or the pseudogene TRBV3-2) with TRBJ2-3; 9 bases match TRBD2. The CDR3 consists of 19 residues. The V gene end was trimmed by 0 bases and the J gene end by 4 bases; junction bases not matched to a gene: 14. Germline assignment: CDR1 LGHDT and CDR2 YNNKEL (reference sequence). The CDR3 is CASSQDVTSASGVPDTQYF. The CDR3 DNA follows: TGTGCCAGCAGCCAAGATGTGACTTCGGCTAGCGGGGTACCAGATACGCAGTATTTT.

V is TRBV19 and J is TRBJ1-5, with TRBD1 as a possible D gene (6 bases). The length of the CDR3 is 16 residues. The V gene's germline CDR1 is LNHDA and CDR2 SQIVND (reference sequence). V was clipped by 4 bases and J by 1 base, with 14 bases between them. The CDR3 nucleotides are TGTGCCAGTAGTAGAAAGGACAGATCGAGCAATCAGCCCCAGCATTTT. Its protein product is CASSRKDRSSNQPQHF.

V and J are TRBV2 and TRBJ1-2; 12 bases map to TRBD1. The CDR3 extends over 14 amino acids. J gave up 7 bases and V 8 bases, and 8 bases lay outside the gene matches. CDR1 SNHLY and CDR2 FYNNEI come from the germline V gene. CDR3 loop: CASGGTGGGGGYTF. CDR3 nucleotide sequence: TGTGCCAGCGGAGGGACAGGGGGCGGTGGTGGCTACACCTTC.

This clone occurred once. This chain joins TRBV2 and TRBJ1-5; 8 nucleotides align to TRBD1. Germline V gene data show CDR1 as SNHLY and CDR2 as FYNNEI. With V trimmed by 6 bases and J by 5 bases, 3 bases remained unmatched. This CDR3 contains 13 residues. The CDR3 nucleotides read TGTGCCAGCAGGCCGACAGGGGATCAGCCCCAGCATTTT. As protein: CASRPTGDQPQHF.

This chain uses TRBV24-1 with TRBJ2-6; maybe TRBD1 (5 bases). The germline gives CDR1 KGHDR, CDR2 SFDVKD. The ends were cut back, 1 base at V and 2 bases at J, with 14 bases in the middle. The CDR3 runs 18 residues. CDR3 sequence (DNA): TGTGCCACCAGTGATTTTCGGCAGGGTGGAACTGGGGCCAACGTCCTGACTTTC. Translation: CATSDFRQGGTGANVLTF.

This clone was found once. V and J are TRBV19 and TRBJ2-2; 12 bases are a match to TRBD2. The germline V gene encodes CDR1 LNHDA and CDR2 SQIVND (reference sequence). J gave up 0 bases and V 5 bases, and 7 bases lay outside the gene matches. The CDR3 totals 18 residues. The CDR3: CASSRLAGGPSNTGELFF. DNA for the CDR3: TGTGCCAGTAGTCGCCTAGCGGGAGGGCCCTCGAACACCGGGGAGCTGTTTTTT.

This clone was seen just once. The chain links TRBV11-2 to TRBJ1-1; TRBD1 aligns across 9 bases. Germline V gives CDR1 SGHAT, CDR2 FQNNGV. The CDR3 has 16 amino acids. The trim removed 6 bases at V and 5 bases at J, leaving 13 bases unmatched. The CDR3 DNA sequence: TGTGCCAGCAGACGACCGTTCCGGGACAGGGAAACTGAAGCTTTCTTT. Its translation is CASRRPFRDRETEAFF.

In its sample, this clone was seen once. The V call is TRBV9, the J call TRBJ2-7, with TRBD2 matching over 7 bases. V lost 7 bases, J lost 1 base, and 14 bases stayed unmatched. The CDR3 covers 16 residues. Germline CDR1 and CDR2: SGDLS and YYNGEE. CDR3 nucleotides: TGTGCCAGCGCCGCGGGCGGGAGAGATGCTTCCTACGAGCAGTACTTC. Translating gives CASAAGGRDASYEQYF. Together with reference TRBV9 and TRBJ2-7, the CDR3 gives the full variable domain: DSGVTQTPKHLITATGQRVTLRCSPRSGDLSVYWYQQSLDQGLQFLIQYYNGEERAKGNILERFSAQQFPDLHSELNLSSLELGDSALYFCASAAGGRDASYEQYFGPGTRLTVT.

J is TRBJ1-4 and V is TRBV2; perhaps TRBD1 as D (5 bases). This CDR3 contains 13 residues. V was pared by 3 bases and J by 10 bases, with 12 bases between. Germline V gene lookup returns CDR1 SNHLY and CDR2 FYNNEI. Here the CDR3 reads CASSDQGFGKLFF. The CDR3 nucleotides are TGTGCCAGCAGTGACCAGGGCTTCGGAAAACTGTTTTTT.

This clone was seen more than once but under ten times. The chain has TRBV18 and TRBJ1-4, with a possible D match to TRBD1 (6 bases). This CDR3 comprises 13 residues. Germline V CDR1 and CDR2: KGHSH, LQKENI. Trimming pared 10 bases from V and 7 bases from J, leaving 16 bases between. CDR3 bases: TGTGCCACCCGAGTGGGGGCTTTTGAAAAACTGTTTTTT. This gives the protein CATRVGAFEKLFF.

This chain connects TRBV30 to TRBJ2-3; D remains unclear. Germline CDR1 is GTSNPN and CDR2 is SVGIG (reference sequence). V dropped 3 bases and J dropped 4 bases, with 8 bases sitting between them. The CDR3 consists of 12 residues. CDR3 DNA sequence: TGTGCCTGGAGGTTCGCAGCAGATACGCAGTATTTT. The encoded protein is CAWRFAADTQYF.

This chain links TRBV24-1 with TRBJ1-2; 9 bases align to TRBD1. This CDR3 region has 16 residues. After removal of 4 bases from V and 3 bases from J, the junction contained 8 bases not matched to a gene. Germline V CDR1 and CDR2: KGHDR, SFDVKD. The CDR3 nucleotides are TGTGCCACCAGTGAGAAAAACAGGGGGCAAGACTATGGCTACACCTTC. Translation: CATSEKNRGQDYGYTF.

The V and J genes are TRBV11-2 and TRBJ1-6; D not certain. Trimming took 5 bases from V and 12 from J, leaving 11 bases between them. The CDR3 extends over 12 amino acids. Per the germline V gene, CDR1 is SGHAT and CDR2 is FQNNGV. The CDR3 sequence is CASSLSVRPLHF. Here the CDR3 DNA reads TGTGCCAGCAGCCTCTCGGTGCGACCCCTCCACTTT.

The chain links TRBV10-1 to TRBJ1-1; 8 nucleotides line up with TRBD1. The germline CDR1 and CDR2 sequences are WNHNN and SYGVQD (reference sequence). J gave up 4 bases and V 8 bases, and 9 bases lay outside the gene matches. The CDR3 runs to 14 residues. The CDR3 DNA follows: TGCGCCAGCTCAAAACAGGGGGAAGGCACTGAAGCTTTCTTT. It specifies CASSKQGEGTEAFF.

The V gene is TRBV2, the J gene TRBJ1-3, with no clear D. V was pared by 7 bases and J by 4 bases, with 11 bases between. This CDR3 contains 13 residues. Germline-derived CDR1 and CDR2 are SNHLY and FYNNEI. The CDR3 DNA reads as TGTGCCAGCATGCGGGCAGAAGGAAACACCATATATTTT. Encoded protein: CASMRAEGNTIYF.